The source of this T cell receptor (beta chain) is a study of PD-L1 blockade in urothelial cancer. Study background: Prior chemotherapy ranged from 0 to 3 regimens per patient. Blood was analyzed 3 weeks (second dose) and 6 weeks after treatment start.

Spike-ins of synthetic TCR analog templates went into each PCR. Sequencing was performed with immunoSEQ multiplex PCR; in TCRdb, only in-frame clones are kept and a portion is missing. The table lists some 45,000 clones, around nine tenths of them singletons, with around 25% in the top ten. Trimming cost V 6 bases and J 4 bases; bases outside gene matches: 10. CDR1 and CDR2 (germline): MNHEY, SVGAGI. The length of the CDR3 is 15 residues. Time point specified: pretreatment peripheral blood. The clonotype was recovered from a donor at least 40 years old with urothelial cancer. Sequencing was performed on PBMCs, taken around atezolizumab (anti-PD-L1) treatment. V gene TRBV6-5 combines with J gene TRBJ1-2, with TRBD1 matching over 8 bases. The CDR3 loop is CASSPDRGRRYGYTF. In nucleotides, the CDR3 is TGTGCCAGCAGCCCCGACAGGGGCCGCCGCTATGGCTACACCTTC.